This T cell receptor (beta chain) originates from a study of blood T cell repertoires in COVID-19. Turning to the study itself: The United States, Italy and Spain were the sources of the acute and convalescent COVID-19 samples. T cells, B-cell-depleted T cells, or PBMCs supplied cDNA or gDNA.

Authors' data handling: Quantification of nucleated cells was approximated via reference gene primer amplification. Repertoires were generated with immunoSEQ multiplex PCR, while TCRdb's copy carries only in-frame clones and drops some. The V and J calls and clone size were taken over from that table, and D and trimming were inferred from the DNA. The sample holds about 20,000 clones; approximately 89% are singletons and the top ten take approximately 2.9%. CDR1 is MNHEY and CDR2 is SMNVEV in the germline V gene (reference sequence). The CDR3 has 14 amino acids. V was pared by 3 bases and J by 3 bases, with 2 bases of the junction left unmatched.

This sequence originates from a human donor in a cohort sampled during active COVID-19. Sequencing used peripheral blood. The rearrangement links TRBV27 to TRBJ1-2, with TRBD1 matching 9 bases. The CDR3 spells CASSFRQGDYGYTF. The CDR3 DNA is TGTGCCAGCAGTTTCAGACAGGGGGACTATGGCTACACCTTC.